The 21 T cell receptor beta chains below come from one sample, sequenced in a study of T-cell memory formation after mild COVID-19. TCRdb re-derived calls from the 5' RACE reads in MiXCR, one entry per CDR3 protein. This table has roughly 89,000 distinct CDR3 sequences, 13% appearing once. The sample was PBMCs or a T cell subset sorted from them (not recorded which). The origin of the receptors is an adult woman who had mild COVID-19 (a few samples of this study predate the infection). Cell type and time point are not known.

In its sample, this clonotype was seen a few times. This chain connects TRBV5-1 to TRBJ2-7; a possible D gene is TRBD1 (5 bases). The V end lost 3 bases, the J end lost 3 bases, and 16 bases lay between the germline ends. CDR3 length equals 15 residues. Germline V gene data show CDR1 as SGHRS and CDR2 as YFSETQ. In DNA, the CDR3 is TGCGCCAGCAGCTGGTCCCAGGGCATTTTCTACGAGCAGTACTTC. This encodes CASSWSQGIFYEQYF.

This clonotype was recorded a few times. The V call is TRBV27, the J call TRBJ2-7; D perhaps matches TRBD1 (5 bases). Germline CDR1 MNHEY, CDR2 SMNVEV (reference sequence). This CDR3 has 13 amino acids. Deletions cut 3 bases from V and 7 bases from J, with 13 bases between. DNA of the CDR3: TGTGCCAGCAGTTTTGGCGCCTACAGGGAGCAGTACTTC. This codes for CASSFGAYREQYF.

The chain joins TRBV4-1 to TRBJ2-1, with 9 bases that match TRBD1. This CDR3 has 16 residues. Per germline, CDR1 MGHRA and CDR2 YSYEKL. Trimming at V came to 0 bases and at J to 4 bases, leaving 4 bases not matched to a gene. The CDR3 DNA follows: TGCGCCAGCAGCCAAGAGGGGGGACAGGGTTACAATGAGCAGTTCTTC. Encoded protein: CASSQEGGQGYNEQFF.

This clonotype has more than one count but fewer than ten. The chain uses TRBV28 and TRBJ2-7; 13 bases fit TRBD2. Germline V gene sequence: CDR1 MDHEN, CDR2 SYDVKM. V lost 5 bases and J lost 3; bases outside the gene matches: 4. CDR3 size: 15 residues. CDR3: CASSPGLAGDYEQYF. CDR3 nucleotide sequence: TGTGCCAGCAGTCCCGGACTAGCGGGGGACTACGAGCAGTACTTC.

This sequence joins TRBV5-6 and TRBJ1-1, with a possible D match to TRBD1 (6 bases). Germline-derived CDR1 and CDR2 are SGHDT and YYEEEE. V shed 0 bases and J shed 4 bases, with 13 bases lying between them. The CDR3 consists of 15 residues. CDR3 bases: TGTGCCAGCAGCTTGGGTCCAGGGGAAGGCACTGAAGCTTTCTTT. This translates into CASSLGPGEGTEAFF.

The CDR3 is CASSGNRVSDTGELFF. DNA for the CDR3: TGTGCCAGCAGCGGTAACAGGGTGAGCGACACCGGGGAGCTGTTTTTT. The rearrangement uses TRBV5-6 and TRBJ2-2, with D tentatively TRBD1 (6 bases). V gave up 4 bases and J gave up 3 bases, with 16 bases separating them. Germline V gene sequence: CDR1 SGHDT, CDR2 YYEEEE. CDR3 size: 16 residues. Drawing the rest from reference TRBV5-6 and TRBJ2-2, the complete variable domain is DAGVTQSPTHLIKTRGQQVTLRCSPKSGHDTVSWYQQALGQGPQFIFQYYEEEERQRGNFPDRFSGHQFPNYSSELNVNALLLGDSALYLCASSGNRVSDTGELFFGEGSRLTVL.

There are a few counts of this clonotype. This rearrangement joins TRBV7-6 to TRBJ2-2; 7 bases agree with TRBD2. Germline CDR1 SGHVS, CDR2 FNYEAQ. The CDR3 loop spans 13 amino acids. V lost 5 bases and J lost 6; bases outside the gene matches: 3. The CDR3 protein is CASSTRGAGELFF. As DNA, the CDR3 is TGTGCCAGCAGCACCCGGGGGGCCGGGGAGCTGTTTTTT.

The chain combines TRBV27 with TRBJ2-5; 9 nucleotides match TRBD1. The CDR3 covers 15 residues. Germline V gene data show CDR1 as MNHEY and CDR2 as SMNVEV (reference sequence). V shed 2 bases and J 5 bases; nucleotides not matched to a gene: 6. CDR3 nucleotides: TGTGCCAGCAGTTTAACAGGGGGCTATGTGGAGACCCAGTACTTC. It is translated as CASSLTGGYVETQYF.

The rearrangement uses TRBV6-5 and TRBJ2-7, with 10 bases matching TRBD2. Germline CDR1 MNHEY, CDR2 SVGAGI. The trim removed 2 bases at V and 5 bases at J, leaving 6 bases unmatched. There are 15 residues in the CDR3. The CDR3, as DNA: TGTGCCAGCAGTTACGAGTCTAGCGGGAGCCACGAGCAGTACTTC. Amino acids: CASSYESSGSHEQYF.

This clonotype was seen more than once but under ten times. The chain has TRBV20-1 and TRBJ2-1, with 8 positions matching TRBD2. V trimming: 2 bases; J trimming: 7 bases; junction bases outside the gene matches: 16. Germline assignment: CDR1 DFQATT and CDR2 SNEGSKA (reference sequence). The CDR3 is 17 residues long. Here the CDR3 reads CSARPYFGGGHKNEQFF. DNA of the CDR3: TGCAGTGCTAGACCATACTTCGGCGGGGGGCATAAGAATGAGCAGTTCTTC.

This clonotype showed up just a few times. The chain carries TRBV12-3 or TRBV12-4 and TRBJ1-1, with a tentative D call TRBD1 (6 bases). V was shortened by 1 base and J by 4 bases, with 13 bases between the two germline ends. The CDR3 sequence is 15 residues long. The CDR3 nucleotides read TGTGCCAGCAGTTTAGGTCGATGGGGGGCCACTGAAGCTTTCTTT. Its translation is CASSLGRWGATEAFF.

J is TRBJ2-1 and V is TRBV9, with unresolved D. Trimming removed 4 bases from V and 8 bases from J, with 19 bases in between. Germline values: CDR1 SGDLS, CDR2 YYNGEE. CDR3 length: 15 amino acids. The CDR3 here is CASSRLRASWDEQFF. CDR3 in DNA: TGTGCCAGCAGCAGGTTACGGGCTAGTTGGGATGAGCAGTTCTTC. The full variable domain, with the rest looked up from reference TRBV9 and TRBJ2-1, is DSGVTQTPKHLITATGQRVTLRCSPRSGDLSVYWYQQSLDQGLQFLIQYYNGEERAKGNILERFSAQQFPDLHSELNLSSLELGDSALYFCASSRLRASWDEQFFGPGTRLTVL.

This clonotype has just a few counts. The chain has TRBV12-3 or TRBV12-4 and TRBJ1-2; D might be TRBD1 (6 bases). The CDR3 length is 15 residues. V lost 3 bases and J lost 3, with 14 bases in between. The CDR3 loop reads CASSFGGNLYYGYTF. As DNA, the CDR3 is TGTGCCAGCAGTTTTGGGGGCAATCTTTACTATGGCTACACCTTC.

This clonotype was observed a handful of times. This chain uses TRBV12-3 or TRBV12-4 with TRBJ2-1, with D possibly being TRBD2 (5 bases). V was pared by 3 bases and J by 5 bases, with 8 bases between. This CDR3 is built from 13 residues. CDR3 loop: CASSFGLDNEQFF. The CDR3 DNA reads TGTGCCAGCAGTTTCGGACTCGACAATGAGCAGTTCTTC.

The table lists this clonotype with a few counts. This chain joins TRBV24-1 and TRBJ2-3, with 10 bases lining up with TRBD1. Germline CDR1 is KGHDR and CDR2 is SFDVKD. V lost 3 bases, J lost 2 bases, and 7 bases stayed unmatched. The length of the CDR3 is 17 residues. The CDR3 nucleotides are TGTGCCACCAGTGATCCCGGGACAGGGGAATCCACAGATACGCAGTATTTT. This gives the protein CATSDPGTGESTDTQYF.

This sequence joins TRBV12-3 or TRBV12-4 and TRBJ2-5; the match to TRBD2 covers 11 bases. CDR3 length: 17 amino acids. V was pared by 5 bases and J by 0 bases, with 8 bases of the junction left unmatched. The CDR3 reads CASSEVASGGYQETQYF. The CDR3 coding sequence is TGTGCCAGCAGTGAGGTGGCTAGCGGGGGGTACCAAGAGACCCAGTACTTC.

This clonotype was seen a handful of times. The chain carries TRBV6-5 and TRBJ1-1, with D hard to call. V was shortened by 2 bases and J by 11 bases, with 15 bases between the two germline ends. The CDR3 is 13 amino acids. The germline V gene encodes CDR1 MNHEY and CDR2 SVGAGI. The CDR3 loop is CASSYGPRLAAFF. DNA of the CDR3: TGTGCCAGCAGTTACGGACCGAGGCTGGCGGCTTTCTTT.

The CDR3 region is CASSEVDSSYEQYF. In nucleotides, the CDR3 is TGTGCCAGCAGCGAGGTGGACAGCTCCTACGAGCAGTACTTC. The chain combines TRBV9 with TRBJ2-7, with TRBD1 as a possible D gene (6 bases). The germline V gene has CDR1 SGDLS and CDR2 YYNGEE. V lost 3 bases to trimming and J lost 0 bases, with 10 bases between them. The CDR3 has 14 residues.

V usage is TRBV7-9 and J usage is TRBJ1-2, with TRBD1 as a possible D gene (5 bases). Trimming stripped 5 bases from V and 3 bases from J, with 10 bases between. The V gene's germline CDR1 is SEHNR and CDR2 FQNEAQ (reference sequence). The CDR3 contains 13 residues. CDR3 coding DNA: TGTGCCAGCAGCCACGACAGTTACTATGGCTACACCTTC. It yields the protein CASSHDSYYGYTF.

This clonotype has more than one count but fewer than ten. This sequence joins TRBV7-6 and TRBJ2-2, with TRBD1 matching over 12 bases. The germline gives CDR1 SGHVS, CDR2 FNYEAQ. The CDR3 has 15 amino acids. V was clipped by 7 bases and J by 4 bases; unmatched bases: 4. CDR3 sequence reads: CASIGDRGPTGELFF. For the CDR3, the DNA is TGTGCCAGCATCGGGGACAGGGGGCCCACCGGGGAGCTGTTTTTT.

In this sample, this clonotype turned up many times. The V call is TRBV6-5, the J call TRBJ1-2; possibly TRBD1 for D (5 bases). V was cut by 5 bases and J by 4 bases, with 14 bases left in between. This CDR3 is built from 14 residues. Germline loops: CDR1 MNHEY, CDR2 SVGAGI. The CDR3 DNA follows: TGTGCCAGCAGTGCGTTAGACAGAGTCTATGGCTACACCTTC. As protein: CASSALDRVYGYTF.